Listed here are 26 T cell receptor beta chains from one sample, sequenced in a study of blood T cell repertoires in COVID-19. Profiled with immunoSEQ multiplex PCR; TCRdb holds only in-frame clones, not every one. The data hold 200,000 to 300,000 clones, with about 91% observed a single time. The sequencing input was PBMCs or T cells enriched from blood (not recorded which). Receptors originate from a woman between 35 and 50 years old with acute COVID-19.

The chain recombines TRBV24-1 with TRBJ2-1, with 8 bases aligning to TRBD2. J lost 15 bases, V lost 4 bases, and 4 bases had no gene match. The CDR3 is 11 residues long. Germline V CDR1 and CDR2: KGHDR, SFDVKD. The CDR3 nucleotides are TGTGCCACCAGTGAAAGCGGGAGTTGGTTCTTC. Its protein is CATSESGSWFF.

V is TRBV4-1 and J is TRBJ2-3, with 13 bases matching TRBD2. The CDR3 totals 18 residues. CDR1 and CDR2 from the germline V gene are MGHRA and YSYEKL. V lost 0 bases to trimming and J lost 4 bases; unmatched junction nucleotides: 7. The CDR3 DNA sequence: TGCGCCAGCAGCCAAGATGGTCTAGGACTAGCGGGAGCAGATACGCAGTATTTT. It specifies CASSQDGLGLAGADTQYF.

This chain links TRBV3-1 (or the pseudogene TRBV3-2) with TRBJ1-2; 7 bases align to TRBD1. Germline lookup yields CDR1 LGHDT and CDR2 YNNKEL (reference sequence). CDR3 length: 15 amino acids. V shed 3 bases and J 6 bases; nucleotides not matched to a gene: 10. CDR3 amino acids: CASSHLDPQGNGYTF. The CDR3 DNA sequence: TGTGCCAGCAGCCACCTCGATCCACAGGGGAATGGCTACACCTTC.

The chain recombines TRBV24-1 with TRBJ1-1; perhaps TRBD1 as D (5 bases). The germline V gene encodes CDR1 KGHDR and CDR2 SFDVKD. The V end was cut by 2 bases, the J end by 7 bases, with 13 bases between. This CDR3 has 14 amino acids. The CDR3 DNA reads as TGTGCCACCAGTGATTCCGGGGGAGTCGGTGAAGCTTTCTTT. The encoded protein is CATSDSGGVGEAFF.

V usage is TRBV6-5 and J usage is TRBJ2-2, with D possibly TRBD2 on 5 matching bases. CDR1 is MNHEY and CDR2 is SVGAGI in the germline V gene. The CDR3 extends over 16 amino acids. V was trimmed by 0 bases and J by 0 bases, leaving 8 bases between them. CDR3 sequence (DNA): TGTGCCAGCAGTTACTCGAGGGAAGCGAACACCGGGGAGCTGTTTTTT. Protein product: CASSYSREANTGELFF.

The CDR3 DNA reads as TGTGCCACCAGTGATTGGGGACAGGGGGTCTATGGCTACACCTTC. Protein product: CATSDWGQGVYGYTF. The chain combines TRBV24-1 with TRBJ1-2; 11 bases line up with TRBD1. Germline V gives CDR1 KGHDR, CDR2 SFDVKD. V dropped 2 bases and J dropped 4; count of bases not matched to a gene: 2. The CDR3 extends over 15 amino acids.

This clone was recorded once. This chain joins TRBV27 and TRBJ2-5; a possible D gene is TRBD1 (6 bases). The ends were cut back, 5 bases at V and 4 bases at J, with 11 bases in the middle. The germline gives CDR1 MNHEY, CDR2 SMNVEV (reference sequence). The CDR3 is made up of 13 amino acids. CDR3 nucleotide sequence: TGTGCCAGCAGTCCTCTGACAGGAGAGACCCAGTACTTC. Its protein is CASSPLTGETQYF.

The chain recombines TRBV7-2 with TRBJ1-2, with unresolved D. Germline-derived CDR1 and CDR2 are SGHTA and FQGNSA. The ends were cut back, 4 bases at V and 6 bases at J, with 21 bases in the middle. This CDR3 region has 16 residues. The CDR3 reads CASSSPGGRVADGYTF. The CDR3 DNA reads TGTGCCAGCAGCTCGCCGGGAGGGAGGGTCGCGGATGGCTACACCTTC.

This clone was seen once. For the CDR3, the DNA is TGTGCCAGCAGTGACAGGGGGGGCAATCAGCCCCAGCATTTT. Protein: CASSDRGGNQPQHF. The chain joins TRBV6-1 to TRBJ1-5; 7 bases are shared with TRBD1. The CDR3 spans 14 residues. Germline V lookup: CDR1 MNHNS, CDR2 SASEGT. The V segment lost 3 bases and the J segment 2 bases; nucleotides outside the gene matches: 1.

V gene TRBV6-5 combines with J gene TRBJ2-2; no reliable D call. In germline, CDR1 is MNHEY, CDR2 SVGAGI. The V gene lost 5 bases and the J gene lost 2 bases, with 9 bases spanning the gap. This CDR3 has 14 amino acids. The CDR3 sequence is CASSLQHNTGELFF. The CDR3 region has the DNA TGTGCCAGCAGTCTACAGCACAACACCGGGGAGCTGTTTTTT.

The chain has TRBV6-2 or TRBV6-3 and TRBJ2-5; D may be TRBD1 (6 bases). Germline lookup yields CDR1 MNHEY and CDR2 SVGEGT. V was trimmed by 2 bases and J by 2 bases, leaving 18 bases between them. The CDR3 has 17 residues. The CDR3 DNA reads as TGTGCCAGCAGTTACGGCCTCTTGGGGGCGGCACAAGAGACCCAGTACTTC. It encodes CASSYGLLGAAQETQYF.

Only one count was recorded for this clone. This rearrangement joins TRBV24-1 to TRBJ1-2; 7 positions match TRBD1. V trimming: 3 bases; J trimming: 1 base; junction bases outside the gene matches: 4. Germline assignment: CDR1 KGHDR and CDR2 SFDVKD. This CDR3 is 15 amino acids long. This CDR3 reads CATSDDRARNYGYTF. CDR3 nucleotides: TGTGCCACCAGTGATGACAGGGCACGTAACTATGGCTACACCTTC.

This chain connects TRBV5-1 to TRBJ2-2, with D perhaps matching TRBD1 (6 bases). The length of the CDR3 is 15 residues. Germline-derived CDR1 and CDR2 are SGHRS and YFSETQ. Trimming removed 7 bases at V and 0 bases at J, with 13 bases between. For the CDR3, the DNA is TGCGCCAGCGGAACCGGGACACCGAACACCGGGGAGCTGTTTTTT. This translates into CASGTGTPNTGELFF.

The rearrangement uses TRBV24-1 and TRBJ2-7; 7 nucleotides match TRBD2. V gave up 6 bases and J gave up 2 bases; unmatched junction bases: 3. This CDR3 has 13 residues. The V gene's germline CDR1 is KGHDR and CDR2 SFDVKD. The CDR3 DNA follows: TGTGCCACCAGTAGCGGGACCCCCTACGAGCAGTACTTC. This codes for CATSSGTPYEQYF.

This rearrangement joins TRBV6-1 to TRBJ2-2; tentative D call: TRBD2 (6 bases). The CDR3 contains 15 residues. Germline V gene lookup returns CDR1 MNHNS and CDR2 SASEGT. V lost 2 bases and J 1 base, leaving 8 bases between the germline ends. CDR3 amino acids: CASSETSRNTGELFF. CDR3 coding DNA: TGTGCCAGCAGTGAAACTAGCAGGAACACCGGGGAGCTGTTTTTT.

The V call is TRBV5-1, the J call TRBJ1-4; TRBD1 matches at 8 bases. V shed 4 bases and J 8 bases; nucleotides not matched to a gene: 10. This CDR3 region has 15 residues. Germline CDR1 and CDR2: SGHRS and YFSETQ. The CDR3 reads CASSNGQGLVEKLFF. The CDR3 DNA reads TGCGCCAGCAGCAACGGACAGGGCTTGGTCGAAAAACTGTTTTTT. The whole variable domain, filled in from reference TRBV5-1 and TRBJ1-4, reads KAGVTQTPRYLIKTRGQQVTLSCSPISGHRSVSWYQQTPGQGLQFLFEYFSETQRNKGNFPGRFSGRQFSNSRSEMNVSTLELGDSALYLCASSNGQGLVEKLFFGSGTQLSVL.

With respect to this clone: Other DNA sequences in the sample encode the same CDR3. This chain links TRBV9 with TRBJ1-1; D ambiguous. CDR1 and CDR2 from the germline V gene are SGDLS and YYNGEE. V gave up 0 bases and J gave up 0 bases, with 6 bases separating them. The CDR3 totals 14 residues. The CDR3 loop reads CASSVASMNTEAFF. The CDR3 nucleotides are TGTGCCAGCAGCGTAGCCAGTATGAACACTGAAGCTTTCTTT. Combining the CDR3 with reference TRBV9 and TRBJ1-1 gives the whole variable domain DSGVTQTPKHLITATGQRVTLRCSPRSGDLSVYWYQQSLDQGLQFLIQYYNGEERAKGNILERFSAQQFPDLHSELNLSSLELGDSALYFCASSVASMNTEAFFGQGTRLTVV.

CDR3 region: CATLEASEYNEQFF. The CDR3 DNA reads TGTGCCACCCTTGAGGCTAGCGAATACAATGAGCAGTTCTTC. The genes are TRBV6-5 and TRBJ2-1; TRBD2 might be the D (6 bases). The CDR3 has 14 residues. Trimming cost V 10 bases and J 4 bases, with 17 bases left between them. From germline, CDR1 is MNHEY and CDR2 SVGAGI.

The sample holds one count of this clone. This chain uses TRBV19 with TRBJ1-5; TRBD1 might be the D (5 bases). Germline loops: CDR1 LNHDA, CDR2 SQIVND (reference sequence). Trimming cost V 3 bases and J 2 bases, with 29 bases left between them. The CDR3 has 21 amino acids. As DNA, the CDR3 is TGTGCCAGTAGTATGCCCGTCGAGCAGGGATTTGTCATCTATGGCAATCAGCCCCAGCATTTT. It translates to CASSMPVEQGFVIYGNQPQHF.

The chain combines TRBV6-2 or TRBV6-3 with TRBJ2-1; D perhaps matches TRBD1 (6 bases). Germline values: CDR1 MNHEY, CDR2 SVGEGT. The V end was cut by 4 bases, the J end by 7 bases, with 8 bases between. The CDR3 is made up of 12 amino acids. The DNA of the CDR3 is TGTGCCAGCAGTTGGGACACTAATGAGCAGTTCTTC. This codes for CASSWDTNEQFF.

The gene calls are TRBV28 and TRBJ2-5; D might be TRBD2 (5 bases). The CDR3 sequence is 14 residues long. V lost 6 bases and J 3 bases, leaving 14 bases between the germline ends. The germline CDR1 and CDR2 sequences are MDHEN and SYDVKM. The CDR3 loop is CASRPTSNEETQYF. The CDR3 DNA is TGTGCCAGCAGACCAACTAGTAACGAAGAGACCCAGTACTTC.

The gene calls are TRBV5-1 and TRBJ2-5; no clear D. The V end was cut by 4 bases, the J end by 0 bases, with 16 bases between. The CDR3 is made up of 16 amino acids. Germline V lookup: CDR1 SGHRS, CDR2 YFSETQ. CDR3 amino acids: CASSAARGRYQETQYF. The CDR3 region has the DNA TGCGCCAGCAGCGCCGCGCGAGGAAGGTACCAAGAGACCCAGTACTTC.

The CDR3 region has the DNA TGTGCCTGGAACACCGGGACAGGGCTTGAAAAACTGTTTTTT. It translates to CAWNTGTGLEKLFF. The V gene is TRBV30, the J gene TRBJ1-4; TRBD1 matches 9 bases. There are 14 residues in the CDR3. Trimming took 4 bases from V and 7 from J; bases not matched to a gene: 7. Per germline, CDR1 GTSNPN and CDR2 SVGIG (reference sequence).

The chain combines TRBV7-9 with TRBJ2-3, with 12 bases aligning to TRBD2. The CDR3 sequence is 15 residues long. Germline V gene sequence: CDR1 SEHNR, CDR2 FQNEAQ (reference sequence). The junction had 7 bases not matched to a gene; V was cut back by 4 bases and J by 8 bases. CDR3 residues: CASSWASGRAVTQYF. The CDR3 region has the DNA TGTGCCAGCAGCTGGGCTAGCGGGAGGGCCGTTACGCAGTATTTT.

J is TRBJ1-5 and V is TRBV27; D remains unclear. This CDR3 spans 12 amino acids. Germline V lookup: CDR1 MNHEY, CDR2 SMNVEV (reference sequence). The germline V and J ends were trimmed by 5 bases and 3 bases, with 5 bases remaining between them. CDR3 nucleotide sequence: TGTGCCAGCAGTACAATCAATCAGCCCCAGCATTTT. It codes for CASSTINQPQHF.

The chain employs TRBV2 and TRBJ1-5, with TRBD1 matching 7 bases. Germline V gene lookup returns CDR1 SNHLY and CDR2 FYNNEI. CDR3 length: 12 amino acids. V shed 9 bases and J 2 bases; nucleotides not matched to a gene: 1. The CDR3, as DNA: TGTGCCAGTACAGGGGGCAATCAGCCCCAGCATTTT. Protein: CASTGGNQPQHF.